The 3 T cell receptor beta chains given below trace back to one sample, sequenced in a study of T cell responses to AZD1222 COVID-19 vaccine. Profiled with immunoSEQ multiplex PCR; TCRdb holds only in-frame clones, not every one. Of around 140,000 clones in the sample, roughly 92% were seen once. This material consisted of peripheral blood, taken on day 0 of AZD1222 vaccination. All receptors derive from an adult in good health.

This chain uses TRBV6-5 with TRBJ1-2, with D maybe TRBD1 (5 bases). Germline V CDR1 and CDR2: MNHEY, SVGAGI. The CDR3 is made up of 15 amino acids. The V end was cut by 5 bases, the J end by 6 bases, with 19 bases between. CDR3: CASSTRQTNNNGYTF. The CDR3 DNA follows: TGTGCCAGCAGTACTCGACAGACGAATAATAATGGCTACACCTTC.

This rearrangement joins TRBV2 to TRBJ2-2; D gene ambiguous. CDR3 length: 15 amino acids. Deletions cut 4 bases from V and 4 bases from J, with 13 bases between. Germline CDR1 reads SNHLY; CDR2 reads FYNNEI. This CDR3 is CASSVVDSSTGELFF. CDR3 bases: TGTGCCAGCAGTGTGGTCGACTCCAGCACCGGGGAGCTGTTTTTT.

The chain combines TRBV11-2 with TRBJ1-5, with 9 nucleotides matching TRBD1. The CDR3 runs 14 residues. Germline CDR1 and CDR2: SGHAT and FQNNGV. V shed 5 bases and J 7 bases; nucleotides not matched to a gene: 6. Written as DNA, the CDR3 is TGTGCCAGCAGCCGGGACAGGGTAGAACAGCCCCAGCATTTT. It yields the protein CASSRDRVEQPQHF.